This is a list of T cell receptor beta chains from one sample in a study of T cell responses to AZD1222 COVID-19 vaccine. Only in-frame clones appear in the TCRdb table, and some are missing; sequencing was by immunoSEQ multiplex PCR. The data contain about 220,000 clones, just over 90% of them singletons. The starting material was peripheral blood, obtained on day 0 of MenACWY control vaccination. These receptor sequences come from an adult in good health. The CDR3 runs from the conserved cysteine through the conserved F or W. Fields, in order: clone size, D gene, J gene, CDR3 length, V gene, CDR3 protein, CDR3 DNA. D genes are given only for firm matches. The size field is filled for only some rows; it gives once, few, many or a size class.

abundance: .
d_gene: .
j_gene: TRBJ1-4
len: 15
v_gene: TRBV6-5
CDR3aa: CASRLDPTTNEKLFF
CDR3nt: TGTGCCAGCAGGCTGGACCCCACAACTAATGAAAAACTGTTTTTT

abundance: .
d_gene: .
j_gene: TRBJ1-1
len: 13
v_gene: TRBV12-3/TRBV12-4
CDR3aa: CASRLWGGTEAFF
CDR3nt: TGTGCCAGCAGGTTGTGGGGGGGCACTGAAGCTTTCTTT

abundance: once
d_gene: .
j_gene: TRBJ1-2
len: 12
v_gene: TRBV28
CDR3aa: CASSGGVFGYTF
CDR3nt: TGTGCCAGCAGCGGGGGGGTTTTTGGCTACACCTTC

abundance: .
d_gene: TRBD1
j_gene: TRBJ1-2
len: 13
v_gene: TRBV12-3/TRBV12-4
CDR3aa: CASSPDRNYGYTF
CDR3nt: TGTGCCAGCAGTCCGGACAGGAACTATGGCTACACCTTC

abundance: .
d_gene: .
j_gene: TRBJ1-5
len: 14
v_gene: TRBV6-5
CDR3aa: CASRQQGGGQPQHF
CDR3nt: TGTGCCAGCAGACAACAGGGAGGTGGGCAGCCCCAGCATTTT

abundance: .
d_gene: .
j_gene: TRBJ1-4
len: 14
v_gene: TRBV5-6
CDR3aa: CASSLGAYYEKLFF
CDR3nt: TGTGCCAGCAGCTTGGGGGCCTACTATGAAAAACTGTTTTTT

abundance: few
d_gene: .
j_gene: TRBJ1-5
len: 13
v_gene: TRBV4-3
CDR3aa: CASSQDPGQPQHF
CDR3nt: TGCGCCAGCAGCCAAGATCCGGGGCAGCCCCAGCATTTT

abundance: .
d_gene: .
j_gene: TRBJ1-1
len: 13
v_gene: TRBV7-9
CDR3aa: CASSLVGNTEAFF
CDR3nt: TGTGCCAGCAGCTTAGTAGGGAACACTGAAGCTTTCTTT

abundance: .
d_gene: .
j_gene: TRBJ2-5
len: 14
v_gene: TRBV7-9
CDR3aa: CASSSQQGVETQYF
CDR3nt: TGTGCCAGCAGCTCCCAGCAGGGTGTGGAGACCCAGTACTTC

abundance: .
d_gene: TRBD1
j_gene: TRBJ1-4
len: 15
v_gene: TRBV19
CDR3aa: CASSNRQGEEEKLFF
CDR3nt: TGTGCCAGTAGTAATCGACAGGGGGAGGAGGAAAAACTGTTTTTT

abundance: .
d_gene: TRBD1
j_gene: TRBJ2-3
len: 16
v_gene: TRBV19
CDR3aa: CASRETGTGYENTQYF
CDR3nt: TGTGCCAGTAGAGAGACCGGGACAGGGTACGAAAATACGCAGTATTTT

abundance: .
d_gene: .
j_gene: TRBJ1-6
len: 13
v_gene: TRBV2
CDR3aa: CASSGGGNSPLHF
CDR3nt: TGTGCCAGCAGTGGCGGGGGGAATTCACCCCTCCACTTT

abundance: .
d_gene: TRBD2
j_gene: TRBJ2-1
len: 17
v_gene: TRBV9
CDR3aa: CASSVGRGGQFYNEQFF
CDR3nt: TGTGCCAGCAGCGTAGGCCGGGGGGGCCAGTTCTACAATGAGCAGTTCTTC

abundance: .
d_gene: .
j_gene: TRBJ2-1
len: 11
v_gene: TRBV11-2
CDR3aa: CASAGWYEQFF
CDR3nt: TGTGCCAGCGCAGGGTGGTATGAGCAGTTCTTC

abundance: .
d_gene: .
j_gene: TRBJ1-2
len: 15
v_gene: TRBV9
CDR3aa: CASSVGSDRHYGYTF
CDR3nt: TGTGCCAGCAGCGTAGGGAGTGACAGGCACTATGGCTACACCTTC

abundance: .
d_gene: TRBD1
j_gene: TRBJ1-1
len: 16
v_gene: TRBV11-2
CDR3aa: CASSATSGGWGTEAFF
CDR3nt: TGTGCCAGCAGCGCAACGTCAGGGGGCTGGGGCACTGAAGCTTTCTTT

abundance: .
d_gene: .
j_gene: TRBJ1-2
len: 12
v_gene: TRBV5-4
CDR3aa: CASSRTTYGYTF
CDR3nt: TGTGCCAGCAGCAGAACTACCTATGGCTACACCTTC

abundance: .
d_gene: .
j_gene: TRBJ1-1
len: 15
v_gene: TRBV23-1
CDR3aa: CASSQETGLNTEAFF
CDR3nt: TGCGCCAGCAGTCAAGAAACAGGGTTGAACACTGAAGCTTTCTTT

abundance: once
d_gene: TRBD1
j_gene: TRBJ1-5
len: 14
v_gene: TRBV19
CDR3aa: CASRLTGADQPQHF
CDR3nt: TGTGCCAGTAGACTTACAGGGGCCGATCAGCCCCAGCATTTT

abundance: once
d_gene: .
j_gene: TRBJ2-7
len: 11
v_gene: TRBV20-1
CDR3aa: CSASSSYEQYF
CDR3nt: TGCAGTGCCAGCAGCTCCTACGAGCAGTACTTC

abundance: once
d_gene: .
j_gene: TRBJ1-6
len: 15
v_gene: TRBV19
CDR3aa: CASNSGGVYNSPLHF
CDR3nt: TGTGCCAGTAATTCCGGGGGAGTCTATAATTCACCCCTCCACTTT

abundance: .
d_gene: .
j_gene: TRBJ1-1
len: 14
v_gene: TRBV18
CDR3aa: CASSLRTENTEAFF
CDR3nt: TGTGCCAGCTCACTCCGGACGGAGAACACTGAAGCTTTCTTT

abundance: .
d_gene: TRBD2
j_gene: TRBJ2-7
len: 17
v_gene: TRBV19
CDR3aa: CASSILPAGLHSYEQYF
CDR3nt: TGTGCCAGTAGTATTTTGCCGGCGGGACTACACTCCTACGAGCAGTACTTC

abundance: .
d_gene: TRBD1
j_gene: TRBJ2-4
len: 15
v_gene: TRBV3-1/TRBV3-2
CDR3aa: CASSESGQVENIQYF
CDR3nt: TGTGCCAGCAGCGAATCCGGACAGGTCGAAAACATTCAGTACTTC

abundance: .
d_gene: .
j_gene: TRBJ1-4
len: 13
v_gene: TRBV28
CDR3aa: CASSLRTNEKLFF
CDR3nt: TGTGCCAGCAGTTTACGGACTAATGAAAAACTGTTTTTT

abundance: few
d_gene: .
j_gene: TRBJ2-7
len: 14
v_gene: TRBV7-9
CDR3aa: CASSSVRGRSEQYF
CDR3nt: TGTGCCAGCAGTTCGGTAAGGGGTCGATCCGAGCAGTACTTC

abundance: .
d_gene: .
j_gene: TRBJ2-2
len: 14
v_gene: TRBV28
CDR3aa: CASSGPVNTGELFF
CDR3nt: TGTGCCAGCAGTGGGCCAGTGAACACCGGGGAGCTGTTTTTT

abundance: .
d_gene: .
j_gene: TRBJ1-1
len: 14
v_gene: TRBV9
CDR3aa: CASSVGPENTEAFF
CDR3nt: TGTGCCAGCAGCGTGGGACCCGAGAACACTGAAGCTTTCTTT

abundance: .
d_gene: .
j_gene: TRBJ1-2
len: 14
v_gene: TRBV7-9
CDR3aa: CASSVPGISLHGTF
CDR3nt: TGTGCCAGCAGCGTCCCAGGGATATCCCTTCATGGCACCTTC

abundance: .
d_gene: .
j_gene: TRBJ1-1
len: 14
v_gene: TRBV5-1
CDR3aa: CASILDSANTEAFF
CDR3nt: TGCGCCAGCATACTCGATTCGGCGAACACTGAAGCTTTCTTT

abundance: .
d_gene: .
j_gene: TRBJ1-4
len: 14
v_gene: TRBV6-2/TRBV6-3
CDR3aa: CASSYSGPSGKLFF
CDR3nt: TGTGCCAGCAGTTACTCAGGGCCCTCGGGAAAACTGTTTTTT

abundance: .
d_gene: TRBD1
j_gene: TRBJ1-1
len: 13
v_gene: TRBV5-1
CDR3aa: CASSLVDRAEAFF
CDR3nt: TGCGCCAGCAGCTTGGTAGACAGGGCTGAAGCTTTCTTT